These 9 T cell receptor beta chains share one sample of origin, sequenced in a study of T cell changes during pregnancy in multiple sclerosis. Sequenced by immunoSEQ multiplex PCR; TCRdb stores in-frame clones only, minus some. The top ten clones hold 2.5% to 4% of a sample with under 110,000 clones, approximately 91% of them seen once. Here the sequenced sample was peripheral blood, taken in the second trimester of pregnancy. The receptors derive from a female donor with multiple sclerosis, enrolled in a pregnancy study.

The V and J genes are TRBV30 and TRBJ1-3; D perhaps matches TRBD1 (6 bases). Germline values: CDR1 GTSNPN, CDR2 SVGIG (reference sequence). V lost 5 bases and J 4 bases, leaving 12 bases between the germline ends. The CDR3 runs 13 residues. Written as DNA, the CDR3 is TGTGCCTGGGGGGGCCCCCCGGGAAACACCATATATTTT. Protein sequence: CAWGGPPGNTIYF.

The CDR3 DNA reads as TGTGCCAGCAGTGAAACGGGACAGGGGAACTATGGCTACACCTTC. It encodes CASSETGQGNYGYTF. The chain joins TRBV28 to TRBJ1-2; TRBD1 matches 10 bases. The V and J ends lost 5 bases and 2 bases, in that order; junction bases with no gene match: 5. The CDR3 sequence is 15 residues long. Germline V CDR1 and CDR2: MDHEN, SYDVKM.

CDR3 protein: CASSPGQIVNEQFF. CDR3 bases: TGTGCCAGCAGTCCGGGACAAATAGTCAATGAGCAGTTCTTC. The rearrangement links TRBV9 to TRBJ2-1; D is perhaps TRBD1 (6 bases). This CDR3 is 14 amino acids long. The germline V gene encodes CDR1 SGDLS and CDR2 YYNGEE. The ends were cut back, 5 bases at V and 6 bases at J, with 15 bases in the middle.

The chain couples TRBV7-6 to TRBJ2-5, with 14 positions matching TRBD2. The germline V gene has CDR1 SGHVS and CDR2 FNYEAQ. Trimming removed 6 bases from V and 3 bases from J; junction bases left unmatched: 9. The CDR3 has 17 residues. CDR3 amino acids: CASSSHLGLAGEETQYF. CDR3 bases: TGTGCCAGCAGTTCCCACTTGGGACTAGCGGGAGAAGAGACCCAGTACTTC.

The V call is TRBV13, the J call TRBJ2-5; TRBD2 matches 9 bases. Germline CDR1 is PRHDT and CDR2 is FYEKMQ (reference sequence). Trimming removed 5 bases from V and 4 bases from J; junction bases left unmatched: 14. The CDR3 has 17 residues. Here the CDR3 reads CASSPSLGSGSSETQYF. CDR3 bases: TGTGCCAGCAGCCCATCTTTAGGTAGCGGGAGCTCAGAGACCCAGTACTTC. Full variable domain (missing parts from reference TRBV13 and TRBJ2-5): AAGVIQSPRHLIKEKRETATLKCYPIPRHDTVYWYQQGPGQDPQFLISFYEKMQSDKGSIPDRFSAQQFSDYHSELNMSSLELGDSALYFCASSPSLGSGSSETQYFGPGTRLLVL.

The V gene is TRBV4-2, the J gene TRBJ2-7; 7 bases agree with TRBD1. The CDR3 is 18 amino acids. Germline CDR1 is LGHNA and CDR2 is YNFKEQ. The junction had 14 bases not matched to a gene; V was cut back by 3 bases and J by 0 bases. The CDR3 DNA reads TGTGCCAGCAGCCAGGAAGTCACCGGGACAGTTTTCTCCTACGAGCAGTACTTC. Its translation is CASSQEVTGTVFSYEQYF.

This rearrangement joins TRBV5-1 to TRBJ2-2; TRBD1 aligns across 10 bases. CDR1 is SGHRS and CDR2 is YFSETQ in the germline V gene. Losses at the gene ends were 1 base for V and 5 bases for J; bases not matched to a gene: 8. CDR3 length: 17 residues. CDR3: CASSLWPPGQGTGELFF. The DNA of the CDR3 is TGCGCCAGCAGCTTGTGGCCACCGGGACAGGGGACCGGGGAGCTGTTTTTT.

Of note for this clone: Mismatch with germline at one junction end may stem from a read error. The genes are TRBV7-7 and TRBJ2-1, with D unresolved. This CDR3 region has 13 residues. CDR1 SSHAT and CDR2 FNYEAQ come from the germline V gene (reference sequence). The CDR3 sequence: CASSLHGLSEQFF. The CDR3 bases are TGTGCTAGCAGCTTACATGGGCTTTCTGAGCAGTTCTTC.

This rearrangement joins TRBV27 to TRBJ1-2; D gene ambiguous. V shed 8 bases and J shed 4 bases, with 14 bases lying between them. The germline CDR1 and CDR2 sequences are MNHEY and SMNVEV (reference sequence). The CDR3 is 13 amino acids. The CDR3 is CASSFGLSYGYTF. The CDR3 bases are TGTGCCAGCTCATTCGGACTGAGCTATGGCTACACCTTC.